This T cell receptor beta chain was recovered during a study of T cells after yellow fever vaccination. Trimming took 1 base from V and 13 from J, leaving 12 bases between them. CDR3 length: 12 amino acids. Per the germline V gene, CDR1 is SGHDT and CDR2 is YYEEEE. Of note for this clonotype: What it recognizes is unknown. This clone may be a read error of a much larger clone one base away.

Findings and caveats of the study: Though weaker, the secondary response peaked faster, on day 5 versus 15. Among primary-vaccination clones, most reappeared after the booster, at 96% for CD4 and approximately 90% for CD8.

TCRdb reprocessed the 5' RACE reads via MiXCR and lists one record per CDR3 protein. The table has some 110,000 distinct CDR3 sequences, roughly 7.2% seen once; the top ten hold approximately 2.7%. The source material was CD4+ T cells sorted from PBMCs, sampled about 41 days after the first yellow fever vaccination. This sequence joins TRBV5-6 and TRBJ2-1, with D hard to call. The receptor's source is a man between 18 and 35 years old who received the YFV17D yellow fever vaccine. The CDR3 loop reads CASSLHQWAQFF. In DNA form, the CDR3 reads TGTGCCAGCAGCTTGCATCAGTGGGCACAGTTCTTC.